These 27 T cell receptor beta chains originate from one sample sequenced in a study of cytomegalovirus exposure and HLA in healthy donors (dated by TCRdb to the late 2010s). Libraries were made using the immunoSEQ multiplex PCR assay. For the multiplex PCR, a mixture combining 60 forward primers for TCR Vbeta segments and 13 reverse primers for TCR Jbeta segments was used. What TCRdb holds here is the immuneACCESS table cut down to in-frame rearrangements. Part of the clones is not present; checked against another copy, under half of the missing clones reflect an unresolved V gene, and the others are unexplained. Across this sample there are over 65,000 clones, with around 80% seen only once. 9.7% of the sample rests with the top ten. The sample consisted of PBMCs. The receptors here all came from a middle-aged man in good health and CMV-seronegative.

A few counts support this clone. This rearrangement joins TRBV7-9 to TRBJ2-7; TRBD2 aligns across 8 bases. The length of the CDR3 is 18 residues. V was pared by 2 bases and J by 1 base, with 13 bases of the junction left unmatched. From germline, CDR1 is SEHNR and CDR2 FQNEAQ (reference sequence). The DNA for the CDR3 is TGTGCCAGCAGCTTATGGGGGAGTGGGCGGGGGGCGTCCTACGAGCAGTACTTC. Translated: CASSLWGSGRGASYEQYF.

The J gene is TRBJ2-1, the V gene TRBV7-6; D not certain. The V gene's germline CDR1 is SGHVS and CDR2 FNYEAQ. V was trimmed by 2 bases and J by 12 bases, leaving 20 bases between them. The CDR3 is made up of 15 amino acids. The CDR3 sequence: CASSLSPPPYPPQFF. CDR3 DNA sequence: TGTGCCAGCAGCTTATCCCCTCCGCCCTACCCCCCGCAGTTCTTC.

The chain combines TRBV9 with TRBJ2-6; D possibly corresponds to TRBD2 (6 bases). Germline CDR1 is SGDLS and CDR2 is YYNGEE. With 3 bases removed from V and 2 bases from J, the gap between germline ends came to 15 bases. The CDR3 sequence is 17 residues long. CDR3 DNA sequence: TGTGCCAGCAGCGCCCGACTAGTCCCTCCTGGGGCCAACGTCCTGACTTTC. This codes for CASSARLVPPGANVLTF.

This chain links TRBV6-5 with TRBJ2-5, with TRBD1 identical over 10 bases. After removal of 6 bases from V and 11 bases from J, the junction contained 12 bases not matched to a gene. Germline V CDR1 and CDR2: MNHEY, SVGAGI. This CDR3 spans 14 amino acids. Here the CDR3 DNA reads TGTGCCAGCAGCCTGAGGACAGGGGGGGCTGAGCAGTACTTC. As protein: CASSLRTGGAEQYF.

The chain carries TRBV9 and TRBJ1-6; 7 bases match TRBD1. Per germline, CDR1 SGDLS and CDR2 YYNGEE. The CDR3 extends over 14 amino acids. V lost 3 bases and J lost 7; bases outside the gene matches: 4. CDR3 sequence reads: CASSEGQMNSPLHF. In DNA, the CDR3 is TGTGCCAGCAGCGAGGGACAGATGAATTCACCCCTCCACTTT.

The chain is built from TRBV4-2 and TRBJ2-3; TRBD2 is a possible D gene (6 bases). The CDR3 loop spans 16 amino acids. Trimming removed 4 bases from V and 5 bases from J, with 19 bases in between. The germline V gene has CDR1 LGHNA and CDR2 YNFKEQ. The DNA of the CDR3 is TGTGCCAGCAGCCCCCAGGCCGGCGGGCGGGGAGATACGCAGTATTTT. Its protein is CASSPQAGGRGDTQYF.

The gene calls are TRBV2 and TRBJ2-7, with a weak D call TRBD2 (5 bases). The germline V gene has CDR1 SNHLY and CDR2 FYNNEI. This CDR3 spans 15 amino acids. Trimming cost V 7 bases and J 0 bases, with 16 bases left between them. The CDR3 is CASTLTPRGSYEQYF. The CDR3 DNA is TGTGCCAGCACCTTGACTCCTCGGGGCTCCTACGAGCAGTACTTC.

The chain's CDR3 is CAISGGRDNEQFF. CDR3 coding DNA: TGTGCCATCAGTGGGGGGAGGGACAATGAGCAGTTCTTC. V gene TRBV10-3 combines with J gene TRBJ2-1; 7 bases map to TRBD2. V shed 4 bases and J 5 bases; nucleotides not matched to a gene: 2. In germline, CDR1 is ENHRY, CDR2 SYGVKD. This CDR3 has 13 residues.

This clone was detected only a few times. The V and J genes are TRBV4-1 and TRBJ1-6; D is uncertain. This CDR3 spans 13 amino acids. CDR1 MGHRA and CDR2 YSYEKL come from the germline V gene. Trimming removed 2 bases from V and 10 bases from J, with 9 bases in between. The CDR3: CASSQTLGSPLHF. CDR3 bases: TGCGCCAGCAGCCAAACCCTCGGGTCACCCCTCCACTTT.

J is TRBJ2-7 and V is TRBV28; maybe TRBD2 (6 bases). Trimming took 3 bases from V and 6 from J, leaving 12 bases between them. The CDR3 sequence is 13 residues long. Germline CDR1 and CDR2: MDHEN and SYDVKM. The CDR3 protein is CASSFRARGEQYF. CDR3 nucleotides: TGTGCCAGCAGTTTCAGGGCGCGGGGCGAGCAGTACTTC.

This chain connects TRBV11-2 to TRBJ1-6; 9 nucleotides line up with TRBD1. The V and J ends lost 5 bases and 10 bases, in that order; junction bases with no gene match: 6. The CDR3 is 14 amino acids. The germline gives CDR1 SGHAT, CDR2 FQNNGV. CDR3: CASSTTGGGSPLHF. CDR3 in DNA: TGTGCCAGCAGCACGACAGGGGGGGGATCACCCCTCCACTTT.

This clone was seen only a few times. The chain recombines TRBV4-2 with TRBJ1-6, with a possible D match to TRBD1 (6 bases). Germline loops: CDR1 LGHNA, CDR2 YNFKEQ. With 3 bases removed from V and 11 bases from J, the gap between germline ends came to 11 bases. The CDR3 consists of 13 residues. DNA for the CDR3: TGTGCCAGCAGCCATCCAGGGGAGCCACCCCTCCACTTT. Its protein is CASSHPGEPPLHF.

This chain links TRBV6-6 with TRBJ2-1; unclear D gene. Trimming stripped 2 bases from V and 8 bases from J, with 10 bases between. The CDR3 length is 13 residues. CDR1 and CDR2 from the germline V gene are MNHNY and SVGAGI (reference sequence). CDR3 sequence: CASSYEVGYEQFF. CDR3 nucleotides: TGTGCCAGCAGTTACGAGGTAGGCTATGAGCAGTTCTTC.

This clone was observed once. This CDR3 is CASSFGTDHWNEQFF. CDR3 DNA: TGCGCCAGCAGCTTCGGGACAGACCATTGGAATGAGCAGTTCTTC. This sequence joins TRBV5-1 and TRBJ2-1; 7 bases align to TRBD1. With 2 bases clipped from V and 7 bases from J, the junction kept 9 bases outside the gene matches. Per germline, CDR1 SGHRS and CDR2 YFSETQ. CDR3 length: 15 residues. Together with reference TRBV5-1 and TRBJ2-1, the CDR3 gives the full variable domain: KAGVTQTPRYLIKTRGQQVTLSCSPISGHRSVSWYQQTPGQGLQFLFEYFSETQRNKGNFPGRFSGRQFSNSRSEMNVSTLELGDSALYLCASSFGTDHWNEQFFGPGTRLTVL.

This chain links TRBV4-2 with TRBJ2-3, with 10 bases aligning to TRBD2. Germline lookup yields CDR1 LGHNA and CDR2 YNFKEQ. J lost 4 bases, V lost 1 base, and 8 bases had no gene match. The length of the CDR3 is 17 residues. The CDR3 spells CASSQVRASGSSDTQYF. The CDR3 region has the DNA TGTGCCAGCAGCCAAGTGAGGGCTAGCGGGAGTTCAGATACGCAGTATTTT.

A remark on this clone: Compared with germline, one end of the junction differs, possibly owing to a read error. The chain is built from TRBV18 and TRBJ2-3; D not certain. Germline V gene data show CDR1 as KGHSH and CDR2 as LQKENI. The CDR3 length is 13 residues. The CDR3 protein is CASSPSSTDTQYF. The CDR3 coding sequence is TGTGCCAGCTCACCGAGTAGCACGGATACGCAGTATTTT.

The V gene is TRBV7-3, the J gene TRBJ2-1; 8 positions match TRBD1. Germline lookup yields CDR1 SGHTA and CDR2 FQGTGA. The CDR3 has 16 residues. Trimming took 3 bases from V and 4 from J; bases not matched to a gene: 8. Here the CDR3 reads CASSLWTGKGYNEQFF. CDR3 nucleotides: TGTGCCAGCAGCTTGTGGACAGGGAAAGGATACAATGAGCAGTTCTTC.

This clone has just one count. The chain is built from TRBV27 and TRBJ2-3; 12 nucleotides line up with TRBD2. The CDR3 loop spans 14 amino acids. The germline CDR1 and CDR2 sequences are MNHEY and SMNVEV (reference sequence). V trimming: 6 bases; J trimming: 13 bases; junction bases outside the gene matches: 11. The CDR3 here is CASSPGTSGLMEYF. The CDR3 DNA reads as TGTGCCAGCAGCCCCGGGACTAGCGGGCTGATGGAGTATTTT.

The chain joins TRBV23-1 to TRBJ2-7, with TRBD2 as a possible D gene (5 bases). TRBV23-1 is labeled an ORF, and its function is uncertain. The CDR3 consists of 13 residues. V shed 7 bases and J shed 2 bases, with 12 bases lying between them. CDR3 amino acids: CASKRGPTYEQYF. DNA for the CDR3: TGCGCCAGCAAAAGAGGGCCTACCTACGAGCAGTACTTC.

This clone was counted between two and nine times. The chain has TRBV2 and TRBJ2-7; 9 bases fit TRBD1. Per the germline V gene, CDR1 is SNHLY and CDR2 is FYNNEI. The CDR3 covers 14 residues. V lost 7 bases, J lost 6 bases, and 10 bases stayed unmatched. For the CDR3, the DNA is TGTGCCAGCATTGGGGACAGGGTCGTGGTCGAGCAGTACTTC. This translates into CASIGDRVVVEQYF.

The V call is TRBV5-1, the J call TRBJ1-4; no reliable D call. The V gene lost 0 bases and the J gene lost 5 bases, with 11 bases spanning the gap. Germline lookup yields CDR1 SGHRS and CDR2 YFSETQ. This CDR3 region has 15 residues. CDR3 nucleotide sequence: TGCGCCAGCAGCTTGGAATGGCTCCCCAATGAAAAACTGTTTTTT. Amino acids: CASSLEWLPNEKLFF. Together with reference TRBV5-1 and TRBJ1-4, the CDR3 gives the full variable domain: KAGVTQTPRYLIKTRGQQVTLSCSPISGHRSVSWYQQTPGQGLQFLFEYFSETQRNKGNFPGRFSGRQFSNSRSEMNVSTLELGDSALYLCASSLEWLPNEKLFFGSGTQLSVL.

The chain links TRBV5-1 to TRBJ2-1, with 12 positions matching TRBD2. Trimming cost V 4 bases and J 7 bases; bases outside gene matches: 9. The CDR3 has 16 amino acids. Looked up from germline, CDR1 is SGHRS and CDR2 is YFSETQ. CDR3 loop: CASSPGGLAGSNEQFF. CDR3 coding DNA: TGCGCCAGCAGCCCGGGAGGACTAGCGGGGTCAAATGAGCAGTTCTTC.

V gene TRBV6-6 combines with J gene TRBJ1-1, with D possibly TRBD1 on 5 matching bases. Germline V gene sequence: CDR1 MNHNY, CDR2 SVGAGI (reference sequence). The CDR3 length is 14 residues. Trimming removed 0 bases at V and 4 bases at J, with 9 bases between. The CDR3, as DNA: TGTGCCAGCAGTTACTCCGGGGGGGGCACTGAAGCTTTCTTT. Translating it yields CASSYSGGGTEAFF.

V gene TRBV4-1 combines with J gene TRBJ2-5; 8 bases match TRBD2. This CDR3 region has 15 residues. Germline loops: CDR1 MGHRA, CDR2 YSYEKL. The ends lost 1 base at V and 2 bases at J; junction bases unmatched: 3. Here the CDR3 reads CASSQVGLGQETQYF. The CDR3 DNA is TGCGCCAGCAGCCAAGTGGGACTAGGACAAGAGACCCAGTACTTC.

V gene TRBV19 combines with J gene TRBJ1-2, with D perhaps TRBD1 (6 bases). The CDR3 covers 14 residues. Between the trimmed V and J ends, which lost 4 bases and 6 bases, there was a span of 15 bases. The germline gives CDR1 LNHDA, CDR2 SQIVND (reference sequence). The CDR3 DNA follows: TGTGCCAGTAGTAGCCCCGGTCAGGGGCATGGCTACACCTTC. Its translation: CASSSPGQGHGYTF.

This clone was seen a few times. V and J are TRBV11-2 and TRBJ1-1; the D is unclear. Deletions cut 7 bases from V and 6 bases from J, with 12 bases between. CDR1 is SGHAT, CDR2 FQNNGV, per germline. The CDR3 totals 12 residues. CDR3 in DNA: TGTGCCAGCACCCCCTTCCCGGCTGAAGCTTTCTTT. This gives the protein CASTPFPAEAFF.

The chain is built from TRBV5-4 and TRBJ1-4; 9 bases match TRBD1. CDR1 and CDR2 (germline): SGHNT, YYREEE (reference sequence). CDR3 length equals 15 residues. V was pared by 4 bases and J by 5 bases, with 6 bases of the junction left unmatched. CDR3 bases: TGTGCCAGCAGCCAAGAGGGACAGGGCAATGAAAAACTGTTTTTT. Its protein product is CASSQEGQGNEKLFF.